The 12 T cell receptor beta chains below were found in one sample sequenced in a study of CD8 T cells in ankylosing spondylitis. TCRdb used MiXCR to reprocess the 5' RACE reads, holding one entry per CDR3 protein. Of 30,000 to 40,000 distinct CDR3 sequences in the sample, 10% to 13% were seen once. Sequencing input: blood, either unsorted or a sorted T cell fraction (not recorded which). These TCRs come from a male donor with ankylosing spondylitis or in good health (not recorded which).

In this sample, this clonotype turned up once. The V call is TRBV23-1, the J call TRBJ2-7; D not resolved. TRBV23-1 counts as an open reading frame of uncertain function. The CDR3 sequence is 16 residues long. V was pared by 0 bases and J by 4 bases, with 16 bases between. CDR3 sequence: CASSQSAFGRWYEQYF. The CDR3, as DNA: TGCGCCAGCAGTCAATCTGCATTTGGGCGGTGGTACGAGCAGTACTTC.

In this sample, this clonotype turned up many times. This sequence joins TRBV9 and TRBJ2-1; D tentatively reads TRBD1 or TRBD2 (5 bases each). Germline assignment: CDR1 SGDLS and CDR2 YYNGEE. V lost 0 bases, J lost 9 bases, and 16 bases lay in between. This CDR3 comprises 15 residues. CDR3 nucleotide sequence: TGTGCCAGCAGCGTAGTTGGGGGTTCCGGCGTTGAGCAGTTCTTC. Amino acids: CASSVVGGSGVEQFF. Combining the CDR3 with reference TRBV9 and TRBJ2-1 gives the whole variable domain DSGVTQTPKHLITATGQRVTLRCSPRSGDLSVYWYQQSLDQGLQFLIQYYNGEERAKGNILERFSAQQFPDLHSELNLSSLELGDSALYFCASSVVGGSGVEQFFGPGTRLTVL.

This clonotype was detected many times. This sequence joins TRBV7-9 and TRBJ1-1; 9 nucleotides agree with TRBD1. The CDR3 has 17 amino acids. Germline trimming cut 1 base from V and 3 bases from J; bases unmatched to any gene: 9. From germline, CDR1 is SEHNR and CDR2 FQNEAQ (reference sequence). The CDR3 sequence is CASSLEGTGSMDTEAFF. CDR3 coding DNA: TGTGCCAGCAGCTTAGAAGGGACAGGGTCAATGGACACTGAAGCTTTCTTT.

J is TRBJ2-1 and V is TRBV11-3; D not resolved. The germline CDR1 and CDR2 sequences are SGHNT and YENEEA. V was clipped by 1 base and J by 5 bases, with 3 bases between them. The CDR3 totals 12 residues. CDR3 in amino acids: CASSLVDNEQFF. In nucleotides, the CDR3 is TGTGCCAGCAGCTTAGTGGACAATGAGCAGTTCTTC.

This clonotype was counted many times. This sequence joins TRBV5-1 and TRBJ2-7, with 7 bases identical to TRBD2. CDR3 length: 15 residues. Germline CDR1 SGHRS, CDR2 YFSETQ. The ends lost 0 bases at V and 2 bases at J; junction bases unmatched: 5. This CDR3 reads CASSLAGTNAYEQYF. The CDR3 nucleotides read TGCGCCAGCAGCTTGGCCGGGACTAACGCCTACGAGCAGTACTTC.

This clonotype was recorded many times. The chain combines TRBV30 with TRBJ2-1; D ambiguous. The CDR3 has 12 amino acids. V lost 7 bases to trimming and J lost 6 bases, with 13 bases between them. The germline gives CDR1 GTSNPN, CDR2 SVGIG (reference sequence). The CDR3 nucleotides read TGTGCCTCCCTGCTTGGGCTCAATGAGCAGTTCTTC. This gives the protein CASLLGLNEQFF.

This clonotype was observed many times. The V gene is TRBV15, the J gene TRBJ2-5; 10 bases match TRBD2. CDR3 size: 16 residues. V shed 4 bases, J shed 2 bases, and the junction held 7 bases outside the gene matches. Germline assignment: CDR1 LNHNV and CDR2 YYDKDF (reference sequence). CDR3 in DNA: TGTGCCACCAGCAAAGCGGGAGGGCGCGGGCAAGAGACCCAGTACTTC. Translation gives CATSKAGGRGQETQYF.

This clonotype was seen ten or more times. The CDR3 loop is CASSLSQGYSNQPQHF. The CDR3 DNA reads as TGCGCCAGCAGCCTTTCCCAGGGGTATAGCAATCAGCCCCAGCATTTT. This sequence joins TRBV4-1 and TRBJ1-5; a possible D gene is TRBD1 (6 bases). Germline V CDR1 and CDR2: MGHRA, YSYEKL. V was trimmed by 4 bases and J by 0 bases, leaving 13 bases between them. The CDR3 extends over 16 amino acids.

This clonotype was found many times. The V gene is TRBV20-1, the J gene TRBJ1-4; 8 positions match TRBD1. Germline V lookup: CDR1 DFQATT, CDR2 SNEGSKA (reference sequence). Unmatched junction bases numbered 6, after V lost 4 bases and J lost 8 bases. The CDR3 extends over 13 amino acids. This CDR3 is CSANQGAGEKLFF. CDR3 nucleotide sequence: TGCAGTGCTAACCAGGGGGCTGGGGAAAAACTGTTTTTT.

This clonotype has at least ten counts. This sequence joins TRBV20-1 and TRBJ2-7, with D unresolved. Germline V gene sequence: CDR1 DFQATT, CDR2 SNEGSKA (reference sequence). There are 15 residues in the CDR3. Trimming left V 6 bases short and J 6 bases short, with 24 bases between. This CDR3 is CSASGPELFEFEQYF. CDR3 sequence (DNA): TGCAGTGCCTCCGGGCCCGAATTATTCGAATTCGAGCAGTACTTC.

This clonotype appeared many times. The rearrangement joins TRBV6-5 to TRBJ2-2; unclear D gene. The CDR3 covers 15 residues. V dropped 5 bases and J dropped 2 bases, with 12 bases sitting between them. Germline CDR1 and CDR2: MNHEY and SVGAGI. CDR3 in DNA: TGTGCCAGCAGTCACGGAGTTCTTAACACCGGGGAGCTGTTTTTT. This sequence encodes CASSHGVLNTGELFF.

This clonotype came up many times. The chain combines TRBV7-2 with TRBJ1-4, with 9 bases that match TRBD1. The length of the CDR3 is 15 residues. V gave up 5 bases and J gave up 8 bases; unmatched junction bases: 9. Germline V gives CDR1 SGHTA, CDR2 FQGNSA. The CDR3 DNA reads TGTGCCAGCAGCATGGGGGACAGGGACTACGAAAAACTGTTTTTT. This codes for CASSMGDRDYEKLFF.